The 22 T cell receptor beta chains below all came from one sample that was sequenced in a study of OX40 agonist ivuxolimab in advanced cancers. The method was immunoSEQ multiplex PCR; TCRdb's version includes in-frame clones alone and lacks a portion of them. The sample includes about 50,000 clones, 88% of them seen just once. The starting material was CD4+ or CD8+ T cells sorted from blood, obtained in a trial of the OX40 agonist ivuxolimab. The receptors here all came from an adult with an advanced solid tumor such as melanoma, head and neck, liver or kidney cancer.

The chain carries TRBV5-1 and TRBJ2-1, with 7 bases identical to TRBD2. The CDR3 has 13 residues. The V gene end was trimmed by 3 bases and the J gene end by 9 bases; junction bases not matched to a gene: 6. Germline V CDR1 and CDR2: SGHRS, YFSETQ. The chain's CDR3 is CASSYIWGGEQFF. CDR3 DNA sequence: TGCGCCAGCAGCTACATTTGGGGGGGTGAGCAGTTCTTC.

The V call is TRBV5-1, the J call TRBJ2-5; D is unresolved. This CDR3 contains 13 residues. Deletions cut 0 bases from V and 0 bases from J, with 3 bases between. CDR1 is SGHRS, CDR2 YFSETQ, per germline. The CDR3 region has the DNA TGCGCCAGCAGCTTGGGGTACCAAGAGACCCAGTACTTC. Protein sequence: CASSLGYQETQYF.

This rearrangement joins TRBV10-3 to TRBJ2-2; D call uncertain. In germline, CDR1 is ENHRY, CDR2 SYGVKD. The V gene lost 6 bases and the J gene lost 0 bases, with 8 bases spanning the gap. The CDR3 extends over 14 amino acids. In DNA, the CDR3 is TGTGCCATCAGGGACGGATCGAACACCGGGGAGCTGTTTTTT. Residues: CAIRDGSNTGELFF.

This rearrangement joins TRBV19 to TRBJ2-3; the D gene could be TRBD1 or TRBD2 (6 bases each). V shed 1 base and J shed 4 bases, with 15 bases lying between them. This CDR3 has 16 amino acids. The germline gives CDR1 LNHDA, CDR2 SQIVND (reference sequence). CDR3 residues: CASSIGGAPGADTQYF. CDR3 nucleotides: TGTGCCAGTAGTATAGGGGGGGCCCCGGGGGCAGATACGCAGTATTTT.

This rearrangement joins TRBV18 to TRBJ1-4; D not resolved. Per germline, CDR1 KGHSH and CDR2 LQKENI. CDR3 length: 14 residues. V gave up 1 base and J gave up 1 base, with 4 bases separating them. The DNA of the CDR3 is TGTGCCAGCTCACCACAGGGAACTAATGAAAAACTGTTTTTT. Encoded protein: CASSPQGTNEKLFF.

The V call is TRBV4-1, the J call TRBJ2-5, with 10 bases lining up with TRBD2. The CDR3 is made up of 17 amino acids. The V and J ends lost 4 bases and 5 bases, in that order; junction bases with no gene match: 13. The germline V gene has CDR1 MGHRA and CDR2 YSYEKL. The CDR3 DNA is TGCGCCAGCAGCCCCCCTTTAGCGGGAGGTATGTTGGAGACCCAGTACTTC. This gives the protein CASSPPLAGGMLETQYF.

V is TRBV7-2 and J is TRBJ1-3; D not resolved. With 3 bases removed from V and 0 bases from J, the gap between germline ends came to 12 bases. Germline assignment: CDR1 SGHTA and CDR2 FQGNSA. The CDR3 covers 16 residues. CDR3 bases: TGTGCCAGCAGCTTGGGATTACTGGGCTCTGGAAACACCATATATTTT. Amino acids: CASSLGLLGSGNTIYF. The full variable domain, its missing parts supplied by reference TRBV7-2 and TRBJ1-3, is GAGVSQSPSNKVTEKGKDVELRCDPISGHTALYWYRQSLGQGLEFLIYFQGNSAPDKSGLPSDRFSAERTGGSVSTLTIQRTQQEDSAVYLCASSLGLLGSGNTIYFGEGSWLTVV.

The CDR3 DNA reads TGCGCCAGCAGCCAAGCCCCGGGACTAGCAGGCGATACGCAGTATTTT. Its protein product is CASSQAPGLAGDTQYF. The V and J genes are TRBV4-3 and TRBJ2-3; 9 nucleotides match TRBD2. J gave up 6 bases and V 1 base, and 8 bases lay outside the gene matches. The CDR3 runs to 16 residues. Germline CDR1 and CDR2: LGHNA and YSLEER.

The sample holds a few counts of this clone. CDR3 sequence (DNA): TGTGCCAGCGGCTCCGAACTAAGCTCCTACGAGCAGTACTTC. This gives the protein CASGSELSSYEQYF. The genes are TRBV7-9 and TRBJ2-7, with unresolved D. Germline V gene lookup returns CDR1 SEHNR and CDR2 FQNEAQ (reference sequence). V was clipped by 8 bases and J by 0 bases, with 14 bases between them. The length of the CDR3 is 14 residues.

This sequence joins TRBV7-2 and TRBJ2-7; TRBD1 matches 7 bases. V dropped 5 bases and J dropped 2; count of bases not matched to a gene: 9. The germline V gene encodes CDR1 SGHTA and CDR2 FQGNSA. This CDR3 region has 15 residues. The CDR3 is CASSKGDSSTYEQYF. The CDR3, as DNA: TGTGCCAGCAGCAAGGGGGACAGCTCTACCTACGAGCAGTACTTC.

This chain connects TRBV5-1 to TRBJ1-1, with a weak D call TRBD1 (5 bases). Germline V gives CDR1 SGHRS, CDR2 YFSETQ. CDR3 length: 15 residues. V was cut by 4 bases and J by 4 bases, with 17 bases left in between. CDR3 DNA: TGCGCCAGCAGCCAACGGACAAGTACGGGCACTGAAGCTTTCTTT. The encoded protein is CASSQRTSTGTEAFF.

This sequence joins TRBV19 and TRBJ2-6; no reliable D call. The CDR3 is 16 residues long. V was shortened by 2 bases and J by 0 bases, with 8 bases between the two germline ends. The germline gives CDR1 LNHDA, CDR2 SQIVND (reference sequence). This CDR3 is CASSISAGSGANVLTF. The CDR3 nucleotides are TGTGCCAGTAGTATATCCGCAGGCTCTGGGGCCAACGTCCTGACTTTC.

J is TRBJ2-7 and V is TRBV9, with D possibly being TRBD1 (5 bases). Germline CDR1 SGDLS, CDR2 YYNGEE. The CDR3 runs 15 residues. Trimming shortened V by 3 bases and J by 0 bases, and 13 bases separated the two germline ends. In DNA form, the CDR3 reads TGTGCCAGCAGCGCCCACCCGACAGCCTCCTACGAGCAGTACTTC. This gives the protein CASSAHPTASYEQYF.

The chain couples TRBV6-5 to TRBJ1-2; TRBD1 matches 9 bases. V shed 2 bases and J 8 bases; nucleotides not matched to a gene: 6. There are 14 residues in the CDR3. Germline V gene lookup returns CDR1 MNHEY and CDR2 SVGAGI. DNA for the CDR3: TGTGCCAGCAGTTACAGACAGGGGGTGGGAGGCTACACCTTC. Residues: CASSYRQGVGGYTF.

The chain uses TRBV2 and TRBJ2-7, with TRBD2 identical over 7 bases. Germline V gives CDR1 SNHLY, CDR2 FYNNEI. There are 13 residues in the CDR3. The ends lost 8 bases at V and 3 bases at J; junction bases unmatched: 7. Here the CDR3 reads CASGEGGDYEQYF. The CDR3, as DNA: TGTGCCAGCGGGGAGGGCGGGGACTACGAGCAGTACTTC. Full variable domain (remainder filled in from reference TRBV2 and TRBJ2-7): EPEVTQTPSHQVTQMGQEVILRCVPISNHLYFYWYRQILGQKVEFLVSFYNNEISEKSEIFDDQFSVERPDGSNFTLKIRSTKLEDSAMYFCASGEGGDYEQYFGPGTRLTVT.

The J gene is TRBJ2-7, the V gene TRBV18; TRBD1 agrees at 8 bases. Germline V gene lookup returns CDR1 KGHSH and CDR2 LQKENI. The J segment lost 6 bases and the V segment lost 5 bases, leaving 6 bases of the junction unmatched. The CDR3 is 13 amino acids. The CDR3 loop is CASSFRGLGEQYF. DNA for the CDR3: TGTGCCAGCTCATTCAGGGGGCTGGGCGAGCAGTACTTC.

The CDR3 sequence: CASSSGGTSGTYNEQFF. The CDR3 DNA reads TGTGCCAGCAGCTCGGGGGGGACTAGCGGGACCTACAATGAGCAGTTCTTC. This chain uses TRBV7-6 with TRBJ2-1; 13 bases fit TRBD2. Germline CDR1 and CDR2: SGHVS and FNYEAQ. This CDR3 region has 17 residues. V was pared by 4 bases and J by 2 bases, with 5 bases of the junction left unmatched. The full variable domain, completed using reference TRBV7-6 and TRBJ2-1, is GAGVSQSPRYKVTKRGQDVALRCDPISGHVSLYWYRQALGQGPEFLTYFNYEAQQDKSGLPNDRFSAERPEGSISTLTIQRTEQRDSAMYRCASSSGGTSGTYNEQFFGPGTRLTVL.

The chain employs TRBV5-1 and TRBJ2-3, with 12 positions matching TRBD2. The CDR3 contains 16 residues. Germline CDR1 reads SGHRS; CDR2 reads YFSETQ. J lost 3 bases, V lost 4 bases, and 6 bases had no gene match. The CDR3 DNA follows: TGCGCCAGCAGCCCCCGCCTAGCGGGGGGGACAGATACGCAGTATTTT. It translates to CASSPRLAGGTDTQYF.

The rearrangement uses TRBV30 and TRBJ1-3, with D hard to call. The CDR3 has 13 residues. Per germline, CDR1 GTSNPN and CDR2 SVGIG (reference sequence). With 5 bases removed from V and 0 bases from J, the gap between germline ends came to 8 bases. Here the CDR3 DNA reads TGTGCCTGGGCGGAAAACTCTGGAAACACCATATATTTT. This encodes CAWAENSGNTIYF.

This rearrangement joins TRBV28 to TRBJ2-7, with D maybe TRBD1 (6 bases). This CDR3 region has 14 residues. Per germline, CDR1 MDHEN and CDR2 SYDVKM. V was trimmed by 2 bases and J by 3 bases, leaving 11 bases between them. CDR3 amino acids: CASSLGIRGYEQYF. The CDR3 region has the DNA TGTGCCAGCAGTTTAGGAATCAGGGGCTACGAGCAGTACTTC.

The V and J genes are TRBV5-1 and TRBJ2-7; 9 nucleotides match TRBD2. The CDR3 contains 14 residues. Germline V gene sequence: CDR1 SGHRS, CDR2 YFSETQ. With 0 bases clipped from V and 5 bases from J, the junction kept 3 bases outside the gene matches. The DNA of the CDR3 is TGCGCCAGCAGCTTGGTATCTAGCGGGAACGAGCAGTACTTC. Residues: CASSLVSSGNEQYF.

This chain uses TRBV11-2 with TRBJ2-7; D perhaps matches TRBD2 (6 bases). Germline CDR1 is SGHAT and CDR2 is FQNNGV. V was cut by 3 bases and J by 4 bases, with 13 bases left in between. CDR3 length: 14 residues. The CDR3 sequence: CASSFGGFWYEQYF. Written as DNA, the CDR3 is TGTGCCAGCAGCTTTGGAGGGTTTTGGTACGAGCAGTACTTC.